These 3 T cell receptor beta chains came from one sample sequenced in a study of T cell clonotyping in hematopoietic cell transplantation. The method was immunoSEQ multiplex PCR; TCRdb's version includes in-frame clones alone and lacks a portion of them. Here the sample spans fewer than 45,000 clones, 80% to 90% being singletons. The sequenced sample was peripheral blood mononuclear cells. The receptors were gathered from a woman in her thirties or forties in good health. Some clones in this sample may be carry-over from other donors' samples.

The chain employs TRBV29-1 and TRBJ1-2; no reliable D call. Trimming shortened V by 4 bases and J by 3 bases, and 12 bases separated the two germline ends. Looked up from germline, CDR1 is SQVTM and CDR2 is ANQGSEA. The CDR3 contains 13 residues. The CDR3 DNA reads TGCAGCGTTGGAGGTCCAGAAGACTATGGCTACACCTTC. It codes for CSVGGPEDYGYTF.

The gene calls are TRBV5-4 and TRBJ1-4, with a weak D call TRBD1 (5 bases). Germline CDR1 and CDR2: SGHNT and YYREEE (reference sequence). V was cut by 6 bases and J by 5 bases, with 11 bases left in between. The CDR3 has 13 amino acids. The CDR3 bases are TGTGCCAGCACCGCTTGGGGCAATGAAAAACTGTTTTTT. It yields the protein CASTAWGNEKLFF.

In its sample, this clone was seen once. The CDR3 is CSAVVNTEAFF. Written as DNA, the CDR3 is TGCAGCGCGGTAGTTAACACTGAAGCTTTCTTT. The rearrangement uses TRBV20-1 and TRBJ1-1, with D uncertain. This CDR3 has 11 residues. The germline V gene has CDR1 DFQATT and CDR2 SNEGSKA (reference sequence).